This T cell receptor (beta chain) was documented in a study of Ad26.COV2.S vaccination and SARS-CoV-2 variants. Looking at the study overall: The study gave Ad26.COV2.S intramuscularly, once or twice 56 days apart.

The treatment denotes: about 20 received Ad26.COV2.S at low or high dose, single or two shots; several received placebo; per-sample allocation not given. Samples came from day 63 after the first vaccine or placebo injection. Study-wide results and limits: Spike-specific responses of CD8+ and CD4+ T cells were reported to display substantial breadth after vaccination. Participants given vaccine showed non-spike TCR breadth similar to that of placebo recipients. Higher spike-specific TCR breadth was found in vaccine recipients than in placebo recipients.

As concerns this clone: Its antigen is unknown.

Only in-frame clones appear in the TCRdb table, and some are missing; sequencing was by immunoSEQ multiplex PCR. The sample lists some 520,000 clones, 87% occurring once. Germline V gives CDR1 SGHTA, CDR2 FQGNSA. V trimming: 5 bases; J trimming: 6 bases; junction bases outside the gene matches: 3. This CDR3 has 12 amino acids. The source is a person aged 18-65 years who received the Ad26.COV2.S COVID-19 vaccine or a placebo. The chain recombines TRBV7-2 with TRBJ2-7; TRBD2 matches 8 bases. Sequenced material: peripheral blood, taken in a trial of Ad26.COV2.S vaccine versus placebo. For the CDR3, the DNA is TGTGCCAGCAGCCATACTAGCGGCGAGCAGTACTTC. This gives the protein CASSHTSGEQYF.